The rows below give T cell receptor beta chains drawn from one sample of a study of a mutant IDH1 vaccine in newly diagnosed glioma. The repertoire was sequenced with immunoSEQ multiplex PCR; TCRdb's copy has only in-frame clones and lacks some. The sample contains around 29,000 clones, approximately 80% of which appear only once. These receptors have no known antigen. Sequencing was performed on PBMCs, taken from a glioma patient whose treatment included an IDH1 peptide vaccine. Receptors were obtained from a woman younger than 35 with glioma. Both conserved end residues are part of each CDR3. A D gene is named only where the DNA matches it firmly. A clone size is listed for some rows: how often the clone was seen (once, few, many), or a class if it is expanded.

.	TRBV5-4	TRBD1	TRBJ2-1	TGTGCCAGCAGCTTGGAAGCCCGACAGGGCGGTAATGAGCAGTTCTTC	CASSLEARQGGNEQFF
few	TRBV6-1	.	TRBJ2-2	TGTGCCAGCAGGGACGGGGCCGGGGAGCTGTTTTTT	CASRDGAGELFF
few	TRBV2	TRBD2	TRBJ2-7	TGTGCCAGCAGTGGGATAGCGGGGGGGGCCTACGAGCAGTACTTC	CASSGIAGGAYEQYF
.	TRBV5-1	TRBD1	TRBJ2-2	TGCGCCAGCAGCCCCGGGACAGGGAACACCGGGGAGCTGTTTTTT	CASSPGTGNTGELFF
.	TRBV2	.	TRBJ1-5	TGTGCCAGCAGGGAAGGGGGGGGGTATCAGCCCCAGCATTTT	CASREGGGYQPQHF
.	TRBV4-2	.	TRBJ1-6	TGTGCCAGCAGCCAAGAGAGGATGAATAATTCACCCCTCCACTTT	CASSQERMNNSPLHF
.	TRBV5-3	TRBD2	TRBJ2-7	TGTGCCAGAATTAGCGGGAGCTCCTACGAGCAGTACTTC	CARISGSSYEQYF
.	TRBV9	TRBD1	TRBJ1-2	TGTGCCAGCAGCCCACAGGGGAGTTTCGGCTATGGCTACACCTTC	CASSPQGSFGYGYTF
.	TRBV7-7	TRBD2	TRBJ2-1	TGTGCTAGCAGCTTAGCGCTAGCGGGGGTGAACAATGAGCAGTTCTTC	CASSLALAGVNNEQFF
.	TRBV29-1	.	TRBJ2-1	TGCAGCGTTGAAGCCCAGCCACACCGGTTCTTC	CSVEAQPHRFF
.	TRBV4-3	.	TRBJ1-2	TGCGCCAGCAGCCAAGAGCCAGGCCTAGGCTACACCTTC	CASSQEPGLGYTF
few	TRBV27	.	TRBJ1-5	TGTGCCAGCAAATTAGGGGGGGTTGGTCAGCCCCAGCATTTT	CASKLGGVGQPQHF
.	TRBV6-4	.	TRBJ1-6	TGTGCCAGCAGTGAGGAGGGAGAGAATTCACCCCTCCACTTT	CASSEEGENSPLHF
.	TRBV28	TRBD1	TRBJ2-1	TGTGCCAGCAGTTTCCCCCACGGACAGGGGGCTCGCAATGAGCAGTTCTTC	CASSFPHGQGARNEQFF
.	TRBV7-2	.	TRBJ1-6	TGTGCCAGCAGCTCCGACCTAATCCCCTCCTATAATTCACCCCTCCACTTT	CASSSDLIPSYNSPLHF
.	TRBV15	.	TRBJ1-1	TGTGCCACCAGCACCCCCCGAACATCTAATGAAGCTTTCTTT	CATSTPRTSNEAFF
.	TRBV2	TRBD1	TRBJ1-2	TGTGCCAGCAGTCCGACAGGGGTAAATGGCTACACCTTC	CASSPTGVNGYTF
few	TRBV19	.	TRBJ2-4	TGTGCCAGTAGTACCCGGGACGGAGCCAAAAACATTCAGTACTTC	CASSTRDGAKNIQYF
.	TRBV6-5	.	TRBJ1-3	TGTGCCAGCAGGTTGGGCTCTGGAAACACCATATATTTT	CASRLGSGNTIYF
.	TRBV4-3	TRBD1	TRBJ1-2	TGCGCCAGCAGCCAAGATCCACAGGGGGCCTATGGCTACACCTTC	CASSQDPQGAYGYTF
.	TRBV19	.	TRBJ1-1	TGTGCCAGTAGGCCCGGTGGCGGCACTGAAGCTTTCTTT	CASRPGGGTEAFF
.	TRBV14	.	TRBJ1-4	TGTGCCAGCAGCCAAGGCTGGGGAACTAATGAAAAACTGTTTTTT	CASSQGWGTNEKLFF
.	TRBV7-3	.	TRBJ2-2	TGTGCCAGCAGCTTAAGAGGGGAAGCCGGGGAGCTGTTTTTT	CASSLRGEAGELFF
.	TRBV9	.	TRBJ2-7	TGTGCCAGCAGCGTCCGGGACACCTACGAGCAGTACTTC	CASSVRDTYEQYF
.	TRBV2	TRBD2	TRBJ2-7	TGTGCCAGCGTCGAAGCGGGGGGCGAGCAGTACTTC	CASVEAGGEQYF
.	TRBV4-3	TRBD1	TRBJ2-5	TGCGCCAGCAGCCAAGAGACAGGGGCTCAGACCCAGTACTTC	CASSQETGAQTQYF
.	TRBV7-9	TRBD2	TRBJ2-7	TGTGCCAGCAGCTTACCGACTAGCGGGAGCCCCTCCTACGAGCAGTACTTC	CASSLPTSGSPSYEQYF
.	TRBV7-2	.	TRBJ2-7	TGTGCCAGCAGCTTAGCGGGGGGCCGTGTCGAGCAGTACTTC	CASSLAGGRVEQYF
few	TRBV20-1	.	TRBJ1-1	TGCAGTGCTTGGTTGAACACTGAAGCTTTCTTT	CSAWLNTEAFF
.	TRBV12-5	.	TRBJ1-2	TGTGCTAGTGGTTTGTCTTCCTATCAGGTCTATGGCTACACCTTC	CASGLSSYQVYGYTF
few	TRBV5-1	TRBD2	TRBJ2-7	TGCGCCAGCAGCTTGGAGCTAGCGGGGGGGCCCGAGCAGTACTTC	CASSLELAGGPEQYF
.	TRBV7-9	.	TRBJ1-1	TGTGCCAGCAGCTTAGCGAGGCGGGTTGGCGCTTTCTTT	CASSLARRVGAFF
.	TRBV6-5	.	TRBJ2-2	TGTGCCAGCAGGGGCCCAGCCGGGGAGCTGTTTTTT	CASRGPAGELFF
once	TRBV30	.	TRBJ2-1	TGTGCCTCGGGACGGGGGGCCTCCTACAATGAGCAGTTCTTC	CASGRGASYNEQFF
few	TRBV9	.	TRBJ2-7	TGTGCCAGCAGTCGGGCTGCGGGGGAGCAGTACTTC	CASSRAAGEQYF
.	TRBV7-6	.	TRBJ2-2	TGTGCCAGCAGCATCAGCGCCGGGACCAACACCGGGGAGCTGTTTTTT	CASSISAGTNTGELFF
few	TRBV5-6	.	TRBJ1-4	TGTGCCAGCAGCGCAGATTATGAAAAACTGTTTTTT	CASSADYEKLFF
.	TRBV2	.	TRBJ2-3	TGTGCCGCCTCGACGGAAATGACAGATACGCAGTATTTT	CAASTEMTDTQYF
.	TRBV5-1	.	TRBJ2-1	TGCGCCAGCAGCTCGGCCGCGGACTACAATGAGCAGTTCTTC	CASSSAADYNEQFF
once	TRBV4-2	TRBD2	TRBJ2-1	TGTGCCAGCAGCCCCGGGAGCGGGGGATTCCTCAGCTCCTACAATGAGCAGTTCTTC	CASSPGSGGFLSSYNEQFF
.	TRBV6-1	.	TRBJ1-3	TGTGCCAGCATCTTTGGACCCTCTGGAAACACCATATATTTT	CASIFGPSGNTIYF
.	TRBV5-1	.	TRBJ1-3	TGCGCCAGCAGCTTGGCCCCGGCCTTCTCTGGAAACACCATATATTTT	CASSLAPAFSGNTIYF
few	TRBV9	.	TRBJ2-5	TGTGCCAGCAGCTCCCAGGGGGGGGACTCAGAGACCCAGTACTTC	CASSSQGGDSETQYF
.	TRBV19	.	TRBJ1-5	TGTGCCATTTCCTCTTTCGGTGGGGGCAATCAGCCCCAGCATTTT	CAISSFGGGNQPQHF
.	TRBV2	.	TRBJ2-3	TGTGCCAACCGACCGTCCTCTAGCACAGATACGCAGTATTTT	CANRPSSSTDTQYF
once	TRBV18	.	TRBJ1-1	TGTGCCAGCTCCTCCACAGCCGTAGCCTTT	CASSSTAVAF
.	TRBV29-1	.	TRBJ2-5	TGCAGCGTTGAAGGGGTAGTCAAGCGTCAAGAGACCCAGTACTTC	CSVEGVVKRQETQYF
.	TRBV7-3	TRBD2	TRBJ2-3	TGTGCCAGCAGCCCCGAGCGGGAGGGCACAGATACGCAGTATTTT	CASSPEREGTDTQYF